The T cell receptor (beta chain) described here comes from a study of cytomegalovirus exposure and HLA in healthy donors. CDR1 SEHNR and CDR2 FQNEAQ come from the germline V gene (reference sequence). The V and J ends lost 8 bases and 3 bases, in that order; junction bases with no gene match: 6. This CDR3 region has 13 residues. TCRdb's copy holds only in-frame clones and misses some; the assay was immunoSEQ multiplex PCR. The data contain around 110,000 clones, about 88% of them singletons. The chain uses TRBV7-9 and TRBJ2-5, with 7 positions matching TRBD1. The source is a woman younger than 35 in good health and CMV-seropositive. Sequencing was done on a sample of PBMCs. The CDR3 DNA is TGTGCCAGCCACCCCCAGGGGGAAGAGACCCAGTACTTC. Protein sequence: CASHPQGEETQYF.